What follows is one T cell receptor beta chain and its context. Its cognate antigen is unknown. With V trimmed by 1 base and J by 0 bases, 5 bases remained unmatched. CDR3 size: 16 residues. Germline CDR1 reads LGHNA; CDR2 reads YSLEER. These data are taken from a study of T-cell memory formation after mild COVID-19. The study, taken as a whole, reports: Contracting clones from day 15 to 85 showed balanced CD4/CD8; later expanders favored CD4+. Pre-infection memory harbored some responding clones, suggesting cross-reactive memory joined.

TCRdb independently ran MiXCR on the 5' RACE reads; one entry per CDR3 protein. The sample lists 70,000 to 100,000 distinct CDR3 sequences, around an eighth occurring once. This clonotype was obtained from an adult woman who had mild COVID-19 (a few samples of this study predate the infection). Cell type and time point are not known. Material for sequencing was PBMCs or a T cell subset sorted from them (not recorded which). The chain is built from TRBV4-3 and TRBJ2-7; 8 bases are a match to TRBD2. In DNA, the CDR3 is TGCGCCAGCAGCCAAGTCGCGGGAGGCCACTCCTACGAGCAGTACTTC. It is translated as CASSQVAGGHSYEQYF.